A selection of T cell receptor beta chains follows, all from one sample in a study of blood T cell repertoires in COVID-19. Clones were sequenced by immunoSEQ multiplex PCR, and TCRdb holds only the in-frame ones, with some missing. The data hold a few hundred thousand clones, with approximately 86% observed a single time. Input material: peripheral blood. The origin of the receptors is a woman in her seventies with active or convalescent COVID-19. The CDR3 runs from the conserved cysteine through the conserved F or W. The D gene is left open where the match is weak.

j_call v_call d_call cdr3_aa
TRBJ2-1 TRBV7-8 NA CASSELNWGQYNEQFF
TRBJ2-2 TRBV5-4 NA CASSLDGGLNTGELFF
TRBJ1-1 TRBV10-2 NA CASRGEGSTEAFF
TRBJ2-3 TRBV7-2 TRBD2 CASSLYAGGLVDTQYF
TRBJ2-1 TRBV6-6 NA CASSSLSYNEQFF
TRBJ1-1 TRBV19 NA CASSLIVANTEAFF
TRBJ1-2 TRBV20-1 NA CSASAPGLRYGYTF
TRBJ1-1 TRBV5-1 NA CASSLWQGKNTEAFF
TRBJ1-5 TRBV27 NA CASSFHNQPQHF
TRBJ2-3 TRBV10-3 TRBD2 CAISVLAGGFTDTQYF
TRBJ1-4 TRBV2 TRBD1 CASSANSGGLGEKLFF
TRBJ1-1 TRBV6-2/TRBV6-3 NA CASSYSGVYTEAFF
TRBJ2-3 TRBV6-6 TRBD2 CASSYSGTSIDTQYF
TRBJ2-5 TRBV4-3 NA CASSQDSWGQGETQYF
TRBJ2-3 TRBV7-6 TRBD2 CASSRRLAGASSTDTQYF
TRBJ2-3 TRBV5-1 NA CASSLAADTQYF
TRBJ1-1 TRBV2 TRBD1 CASSAAGGNTEAFF
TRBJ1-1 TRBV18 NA CASRGAPRTEAFF
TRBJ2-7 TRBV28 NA CAIQGGGFHEQYF
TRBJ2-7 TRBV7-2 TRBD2 CASSLGLAGGYEQYF
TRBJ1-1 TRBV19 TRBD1 CASSIPGGPNTEAFF
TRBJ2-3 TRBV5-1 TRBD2 CASSSSGGGTDTQYF
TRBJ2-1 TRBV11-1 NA CASSLRTLGDEQFF
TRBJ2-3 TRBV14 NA CASSSVDTQYF
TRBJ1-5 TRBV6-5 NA CASSQDRNYNQPQHF
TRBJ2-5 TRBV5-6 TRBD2 CASILAGVLGETQYF
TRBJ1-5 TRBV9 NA CASSVAGNNQPQHF
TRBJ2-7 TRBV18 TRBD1 CASSPDRGSYEQYF
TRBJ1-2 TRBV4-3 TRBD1 CASSQDLGQGNGGYTF
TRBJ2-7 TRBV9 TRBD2 CASSARPSGGRNEQYF
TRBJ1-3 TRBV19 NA CASSTRQASSGNTIYF
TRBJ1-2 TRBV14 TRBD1 CASSQGTGGTYGYTF
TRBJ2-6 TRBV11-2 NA CAITGSRSGANVLTF
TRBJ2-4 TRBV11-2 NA CASSHPRGRADIQYF
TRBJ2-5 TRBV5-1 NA CASSLERPRETQYF
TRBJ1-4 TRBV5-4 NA CASSLAGRDLGKLFF
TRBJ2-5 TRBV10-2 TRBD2 CASMAGGQETQYF
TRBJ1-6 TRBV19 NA CASSIGTDGSPLHF
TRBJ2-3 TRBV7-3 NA CASSRGWTDTQYF
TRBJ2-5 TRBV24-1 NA CATSDPRGLGETQYF
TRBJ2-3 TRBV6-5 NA CATGSPSTDTQYF
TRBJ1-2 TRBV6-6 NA CASSYLGGNGYTF
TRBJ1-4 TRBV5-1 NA CASSPGGTGAEKLFF
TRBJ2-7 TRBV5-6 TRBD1 CASSLGQGVEFEYF
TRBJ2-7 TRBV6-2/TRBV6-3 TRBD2 CASSKTRGLASYEQYF
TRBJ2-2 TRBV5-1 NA CASSVLPGELFF
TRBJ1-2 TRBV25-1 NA CASSENGPGYTF
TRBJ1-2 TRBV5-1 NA CASSFEWANYGYTF
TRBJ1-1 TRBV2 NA CASSERWTSFAFF
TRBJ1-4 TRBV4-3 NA CASSQDYQGPTTNEKLFF
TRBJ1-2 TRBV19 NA CASSMLGDSGGYTF
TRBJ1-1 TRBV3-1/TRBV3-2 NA CASSPPWRGAGMNTEAFF
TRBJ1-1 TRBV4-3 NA CASSQDGGTEAFF
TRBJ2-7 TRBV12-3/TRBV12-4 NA CASSPGAYEQYF
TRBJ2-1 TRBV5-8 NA CASSHWHNEQFF